The 11 T cell receptor beta chains below all came from one sample that was sequenced in a study of blood T cell repertoires in COVID-19. TCRdb's copy holds only in-frame clones and misses some; the assay was immunoSEQ multiplex PCR. The sample yields hundreds of thousands of clones, 89% seen once. Sequenced: peripheral blood. These receptors were taken from a woman aged 25 to 45 with COVID-19, enrolled during active disease.

This clone was seen just once. V and J are TRBV12-3 or TRBV12-4 and TRBJ2-5, with D perhaps TRBD2 (6 bases). Trimming shortened V by 6 bases and J by 3 bases, and 11 bases separated the two germline ends. This CDR3 is built from 13 residues. CDR3 DNA: TGTGCCAGCAGCCTCTGGGGGGAAGAGACCCAGTACTTC. Translation gives CASSLWGEETQYF.

The chain couples TRBV3-1 (or the pseudogene TRBV3-2) to TRBJ1-1; a weak D match, TRBD1 (5 bases). The CDR3 sequence is 15 residues long. Germline lookup yields CDR1 LGHDT and CDR2 YNNKEL (reference sequence). V shed 3 bases and J shed 5 bases, with 16 bases lying between them. In DNA, the CDR3 is TGTGCCAGCAGCCAGAATCGATGGACATCGACTGAAGCTTTCTTT. Its protein product is CASSQNRWTSTEAFF.

The rearrangement uses TRBV5-1 and TRBJ2-7; D perhaps matches TRBD2 (5 bases). The CDR3 is 14 residues long. V was trimmed by 1 base and J by 3 bases, leaving 11 bases between them. The V gene's germline CDR1 is SGHRS and CDR2 YFSETQ. The CDR3 DNA reads as TGCGCCAGCAGCTTGCTCGGGAACAACTACGAGCAGTACTTC. This translates into CASSLLGNNYEQYF.

This clone was counted a single time. The rearrangement links TRBV5-6 to TRBJ2-3; 7 bases match TRBD2. This CDR3 spans 17 amino acids. The germline gives CDR1 SGHDT, CDR2 YYEEEE. Germline trimming cut 0 bases from V and 2 bases from J; bases unmatched to any gene: 9. CDR3 loop: CASSLESSGVFTDTQYF. The CDR3 bases are TGTGCCAGCAGCTTGGAATCCAGCGGGGTTTTCACAGATACGCAGTATTTT.

The rearrangement links TRBV12-3 or TRBV12-4 to TRBJ2-7; 8 bases agree with TRBD1. This CDR3 is built from 13 residues. Trimming at V came to 5 bases and at J to 2 bases, leaving 2 bases not matched to a gene. The CDR3 sequence: CASSRDRTYEQYF. The CDR3 DNA follows: TGTGCCAGCAGTCGGGACAGGACCTACGAGCAGTACTTC.

The CDR3 DNA sequence: TGTGCCAGCAGTCTTATAGCGGGGGGCCCCACCGGGGAGCTGTTTTTT. This gives the protein CASSLIAGGPTGELFF. The chain is built from TRBV27 and TRBJ2-2; 10 nucleotides match TRBD2. From germline, CDR1 is MNHEY and CDR2 SMNVEV (reference sequence). The V segment lost 5 bases and the J segment 4 bases; nucleotides outside the gene matches: 7. This CDR3 is 16 amino acids long.

The gene calls are TRBV28 and TRBJ2-3; D not resolved. Germline lookup yields CDR1 MDHEN and CDR2 SYDVKM. The CDR3 length is 15 residues. Between the trimmed V and J ends, which lost 7 bases and 6 bases, there was a span of 20 bases. For the CDR3, the DNA is TGTGCCAGCACCGCCGTAGCTGTAACCACGGATACGCAGTATTTT. Translation: CASTAVAVTTDTQYF.

The chain has TRBV15 and TRBJ2-2, with a tentative D call TRBD2 (6 bases). The CDR3 is made up of 17 amino acids. Per germline, CDR1 LNHNV and CDR2 YYDKDF (reference sequence). Between the trimmed V and J ends, which lost 3 bases and 2 bases, there was a span of 16 bases. In DNA, the CDR3 is TGTGCCACCAGCAGGGCCCGTGCGGGGCTTAACACCGGGGAGCTGTTTTTT. Amino acid sequence: CATSRARAGLNTGELFF.

V usage is TRBV13 and J usage is TRBJ2-7; 13 bases map to TRBD2. J gave up 5 bases and V 4 bases, and 14 bases lay outside the gene matches. The germline CDR1 and CDR2 sequences are PRHDT and FYEKMQ (reference sequence). CDR3 length: 18 residues. CDR3 in amino acids: CASSSWTSGSLMSHEQYV. The CDR3 DNA follows: TGTGCCAGCAGCTCCTGGACTAGCGGGAGCCTTATGTCCCACGAGCAGTACGTC.

The CDR3 DNA reads as TGTGCCAGCAGTTACTCGAGACAGGGGGCGTTGAACACTGAAGCTTTCTTT. It is translated as CASSYSRQGALNTEAFF. The chain couples TRBV6-2 or TRBV6-3 to TRBJ1-1; 10 bases are a match to TRBD1. The V gene's germline CDR1 is MNHEY and CDR2 SVGEGT. CDR3 length: 17 amino acids. The V gene end was trimmed by 0 bases and the J gene end by 0 bases; junction bases not matched to a gene: 4.

This clone has ten or more counts. The rearrangement links TRBV29-1 to TRBJ2-7; D perhaps matches TRBD2 (6 bases). V lost 4 bases, J lost 2 bases, and 9 bases lay in between. The CDR3 runs to 12 residues. Germline CDR1 and CDR2: SQVTM and ANQGSEA. In DNA, the CDR3 is TGCAGCGTTGCGTCGGGGGCCTACGAGCAGTACTTC. Translation: CSVASGAYEQYF.